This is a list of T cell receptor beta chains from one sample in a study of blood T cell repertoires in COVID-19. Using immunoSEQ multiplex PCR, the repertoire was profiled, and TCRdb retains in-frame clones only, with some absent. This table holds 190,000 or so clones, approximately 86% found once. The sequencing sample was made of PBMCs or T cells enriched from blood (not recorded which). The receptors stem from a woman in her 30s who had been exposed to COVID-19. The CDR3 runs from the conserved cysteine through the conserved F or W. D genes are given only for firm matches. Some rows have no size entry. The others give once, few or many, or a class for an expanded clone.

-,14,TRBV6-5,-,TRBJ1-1,CASSPRTGNTEAFF,TGTGCCAGCAGTCCTCGGACGGGAAACACTGAAGCTTTCTTT
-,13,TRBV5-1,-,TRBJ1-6,CASSSRTDSPLHF,TGCGCCAGCAGCTCCCGGACTGATTCACCCCTCCACTTT
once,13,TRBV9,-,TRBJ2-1,CASSVAGSHEQFF,TGTGCCAGCAGCGTAGCAGGGTCCCATGAGCAGTTCTTC
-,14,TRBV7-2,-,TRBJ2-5,CASSSWTAPETQYF,TGTGCCAGCAGCTCCTGGACAGCTCCGGAGACCCAGTACTTC
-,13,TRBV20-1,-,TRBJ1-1,CSASRGGSPEAFF,TGCAGTGCTAGTAGGGGCGGAAGCCCTGAAGCTTTCTTT
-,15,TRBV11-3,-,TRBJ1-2,CASSPVGQGNYGYTF,TGTGCCAGCAGCCCTGTGGGGCAGGGGAACTATGGCTACACCTTC
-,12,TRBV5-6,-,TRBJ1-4,CASSLAREKLFF,TGTGCCAGCAGCTTGGCCCGGGAAAAACTGTTTTTT
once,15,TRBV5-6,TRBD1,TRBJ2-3,CASSFRGLGTDTQYF,TGTGCCAGCAGCTTCAGGGGGTTGGGGACAGATACGCAGTATTTT
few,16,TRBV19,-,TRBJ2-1,CASSIRGRAPYNEQFF,TGTGCCAGTAGTATCAGAGGGCGAGCCCCTTACAATGAGCAGTTCTTC
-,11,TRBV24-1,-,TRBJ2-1,CATSGPGEQFF,TGTGCCACCAGTGGTCCGGGTGAGCAGTTCTTC
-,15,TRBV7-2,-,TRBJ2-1,CASSLAPGEYNEQFF,TGTGCCAGCAGCTTAGCGCCGGGAGAGTACAATGAGCAGTTCTTC
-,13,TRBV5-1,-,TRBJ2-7,CASSLGSSYEQYF,TGCGCCAGCAGCTTGGGTAGCTCCTACGAGCAGTACTTC
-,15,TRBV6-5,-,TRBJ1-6,CASKDRSSYNSPLHF,TGTGCCAGCAAAGACAGGAGCTCCTATAATTCACCCCTCCACTTT
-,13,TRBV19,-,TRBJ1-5,CAATGGQGQPQHF,TGTGCCGCGACAGGAGGACAAGGTCAGCCCCAGCATTTT
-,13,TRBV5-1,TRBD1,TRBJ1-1,CASQEGANTEAFF,TGCGCCAGCCAGGAGGGGGCGAACACTGAAGCTTTCTTT
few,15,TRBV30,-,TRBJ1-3,CAWRNPGLPTNTIYF,TGTGCCTGGAGGAATCCGGGACTTCCGACGAACACCATATATTTT
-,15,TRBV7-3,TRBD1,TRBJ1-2,CASSLTGGAGYGYTF,TGTGCCAGCAGCTTGACAGGGGGCGCGGGTTATGGCTACACCTTC
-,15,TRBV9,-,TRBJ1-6,CASSVSGLGNSPLHF,TGTGCCAGCAGCGTTTCGGGATTAGGGAACTCACCCCTCCACTTT
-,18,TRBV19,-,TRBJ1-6,CASSMYVRVPRYNSPLHF,TGTGCCAGTAGTATGTACGTCCGGGTACCTCGCTATAATTCACCCCTCCACTTT
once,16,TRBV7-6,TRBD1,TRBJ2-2,CASSSLGTVDSGELFF,TGTGCCAGCAGCTCCCTAGGGACAGTGGATAGTGGGGAGCTGTTTTTT
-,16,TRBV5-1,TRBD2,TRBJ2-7,CASSLGAGGLGNEQYF,TGCGCCAGCAGCTTAGGCGCGGGGGGGCTCGGGAACGAGCAGTACTTC
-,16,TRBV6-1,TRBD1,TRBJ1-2,CASSAPDRGGSKGYTF,TGTGCCAGCAGTGCGCCGGACAGGGGAGGGTCTAAGGGCTACACCTTC
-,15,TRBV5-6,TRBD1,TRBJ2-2,CASSWGTGTAGELFF,TGTGCCAGCAGCTGGGGGACAGGGACCGCCGGGGAGCTGTTTTTT
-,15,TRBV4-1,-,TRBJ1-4,CASSQARGLDEKLFF,TGCGCCAGCAGCCAAGCTCGGGGGTTGGATGAAAAACTGTTTTTT
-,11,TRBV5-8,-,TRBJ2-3,CASSLADTQYF,TGTGCCAGCAGCCTCGCAGATACGCAGTATTTT
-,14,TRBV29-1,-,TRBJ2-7,CSVELVGLNYEQYF,TGCAGCGTTGAATTGGTAGGACTGAACTACGAGCAGTACTTC
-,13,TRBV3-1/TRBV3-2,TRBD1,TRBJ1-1,CASSLGTGRVAFF,TGTGCCAGCAGCCTCGGGACAGGGAGGGTAGCTTTCTTT
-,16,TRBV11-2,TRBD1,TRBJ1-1,CASSFPGQGRRTEAFF,TGTGCCAGCAGCTTCCCGGGACAGGGGCGACGGACTGAAGCTTTCTTT
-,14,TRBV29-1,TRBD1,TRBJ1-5,CSVTTGAANQPQHF,TGCAGCGTAACTACAGGGGCCGCCAATCAGCCCCAGCATTTT
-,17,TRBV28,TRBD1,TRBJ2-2,CASRLPPGQGWTGELFF,TGTGCCAGCAGGTTACCCCCGGGACAGGGGTGGACCGGGGAGCTGTTTTTT
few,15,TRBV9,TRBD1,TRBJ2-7,CASSEGQGGTYEQYF,TGTGCCAGCAGCGAGGGACAGGGGGGAACCTACGAGCAGTACTTC
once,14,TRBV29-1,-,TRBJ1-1,CSVVQDPGHTEAFF,TGCAGCGTTGTTCAGGACCCAGGGCATACTGAAGCTTTCTTT
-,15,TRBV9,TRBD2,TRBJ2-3,CASSVERGGGDTQYF,TGTGCCAGCAGCGTAGAACGGGGGGGTGGAGATACGCAGTATTTT
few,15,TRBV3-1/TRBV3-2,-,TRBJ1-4,CASSQVGAGDEKLFF,TGTGCCAGCAGCCAAGTGGGGGCCGGGGATGAAAAACTGTTTTTT
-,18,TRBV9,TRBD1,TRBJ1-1,CASSVGIVFGQGRTEAFF,TGTGCCAGCAGCGTAGGGATAGTATTTGGACAGGGGAGAACTGAAGCTTTCTTT
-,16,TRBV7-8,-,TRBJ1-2,CASSLGVTGSGYGYTF,TGTGCCAGCAGCTTAGGGGTGACAGGCTCGGGCTATGGCTACACCTTC
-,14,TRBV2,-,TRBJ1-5,CASSETRPDQPQHF,TGTGCCAGCAGTGAGACCAGGCCGGATCAGCCCCAGCATTTT
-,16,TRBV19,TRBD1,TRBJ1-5,CASSRTGGLSNQPQHF,TGTGCCAGTAGCCGGACAGGGGGCCTGAGCAATCAGCCCCAGCATTTT
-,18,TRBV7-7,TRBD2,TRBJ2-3,CASSSPPASGRYTDTQYF,TGTGCTAGCAGCTCCCCCCCGGCTAGCGGGAGATACACAGATACGCAGTATTTT
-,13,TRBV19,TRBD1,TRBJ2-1,CASRRDRVGEQFF,TGTGCCAGTAGGCGGGACAGGGTAGGTGAGCAGTTCTTC
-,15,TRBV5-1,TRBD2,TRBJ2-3,CASKDVAGSTDTQYF,TGCGCCAGCAAAGATGTAGCGGGAAGCACAGATACGCAGTATTTT
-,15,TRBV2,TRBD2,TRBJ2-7,CASSPTGGVWHEQYF,TGTGCCAGCAGTCCGACGGGGGGAGTATGGCACGAGCAGTACTTC
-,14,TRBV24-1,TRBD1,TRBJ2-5,CATSETGSQETQYF,TGTGCCACCAGTGAGACAGGGTCCCAAGAGACCCAGTACTTC
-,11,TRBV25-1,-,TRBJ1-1,CASAVRTEAFF,TGTGCCAGCGCCGTGAGGACTGAAGCTTTCTTT
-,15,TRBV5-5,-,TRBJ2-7,CASSSSGAKGYEQYF,TGTGCCAGCAGCTCTTCTGGGGCAAAAGGCTACGAGCAGTACTTC
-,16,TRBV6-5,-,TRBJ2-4,CASSYSGQWSHTIQYF,TGTGCCAGCAGTTACTCCGGACAGTGGAGCCATACCATTCAGTACTTC
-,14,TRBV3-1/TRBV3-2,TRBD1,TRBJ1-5,CASSGGQVNQPQHF,TGTGCCAGCAGCGGGGGACAGGTGAATCAGCCCCAGCATTTT
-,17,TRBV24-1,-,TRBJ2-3,CATSDLGGGGHTDTQYF,TGTGCCACCAGTGACCTCGGTGGGGGGGGACACACAGATACGCAGTATTTT
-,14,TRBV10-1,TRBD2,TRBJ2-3,CASSGAGQPDTQYF,TGCGCCAGCAGCGGAGCGGGGCAACCAGATACGCAGTATTTT
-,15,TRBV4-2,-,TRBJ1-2,CASSQETQPNYGYTF,TGTGCCAGCAGCCAAGAGACACAGCCAAACTATGGCTACACCTTC
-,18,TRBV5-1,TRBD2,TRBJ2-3,CASRRSGGAQTSTDTQYF,TGCGCCAGCAGGCGTAGCGGGGGGGCACAGACCAGCACAGATACGCAGTATTTT
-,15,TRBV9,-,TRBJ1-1,CASSVGAEQNTEAFF,TGTGCCAGCAGCGTAGGGGCAGAACAAAACACTGAAGCTTTCTTT
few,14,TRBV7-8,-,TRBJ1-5,CASSHREGDQPQHF,TGTGCCAGCAGCCACAGGGAAGGGGATCAGCCCCAGCATTTT
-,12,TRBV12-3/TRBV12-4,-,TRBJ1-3,CASAGSKNTIYF,TGTGCCAGCGCAGGGTCGAAAAACACCATATATTTT
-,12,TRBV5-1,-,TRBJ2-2,CASSLPPGELFF,TGCGCCAGCAGCTTGCCTCCCGGGGAGCTGTTTTTT
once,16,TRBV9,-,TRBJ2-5,CASSASRGSGQETQYF,TGTGCCAGCAGCGCCAGTCGGGGTAGCGGACAAGAGACCCAGTACTTC
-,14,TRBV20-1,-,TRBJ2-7,CSASVPRGGYEQYF,TGCAGTGCTAGTGTCCCCCGGGGAGGTTACGAGCAGTACTTC